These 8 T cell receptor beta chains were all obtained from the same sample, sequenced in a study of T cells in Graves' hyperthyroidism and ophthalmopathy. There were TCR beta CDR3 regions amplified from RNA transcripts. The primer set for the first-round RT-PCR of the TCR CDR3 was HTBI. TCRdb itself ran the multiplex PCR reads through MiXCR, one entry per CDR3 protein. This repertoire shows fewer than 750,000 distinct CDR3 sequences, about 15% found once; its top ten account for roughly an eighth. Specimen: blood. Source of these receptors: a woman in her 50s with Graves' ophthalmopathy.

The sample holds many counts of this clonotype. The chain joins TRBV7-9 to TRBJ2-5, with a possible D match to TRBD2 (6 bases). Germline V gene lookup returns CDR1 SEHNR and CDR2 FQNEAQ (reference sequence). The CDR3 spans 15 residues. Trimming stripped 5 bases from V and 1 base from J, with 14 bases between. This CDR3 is CASSRGASAQETQYF. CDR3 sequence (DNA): TGTGCCAGCAGCCGAGGGGCTAGCGCCCAAGAGACCCAGTACTTC.

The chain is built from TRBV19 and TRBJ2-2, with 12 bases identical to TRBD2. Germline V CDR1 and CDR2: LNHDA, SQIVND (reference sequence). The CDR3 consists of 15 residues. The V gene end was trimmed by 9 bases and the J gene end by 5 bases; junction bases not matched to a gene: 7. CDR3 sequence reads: CASVLAGGQTGELFF. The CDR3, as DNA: TGTGCCAGCGTTCTAGCGGGAGGGCAAACCGGGGAGCTGTTTTTT.

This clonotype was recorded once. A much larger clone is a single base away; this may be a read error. The CDR3 protein is CASSEPPTGFTNEELFF. The CDR3 coding sequence is TGTGCCAGCAGTGAACCACCGACAGGGTTCACTAATGAAGAACTGTTTTTT. The chain recombines TRBV2 with TRBJ1-4; 7 bases are a match to TRBD1. The CDR3 is 17 residues long. Looked up from germline, CDR1 is SNHLY and CDR2 is FYNNEI.

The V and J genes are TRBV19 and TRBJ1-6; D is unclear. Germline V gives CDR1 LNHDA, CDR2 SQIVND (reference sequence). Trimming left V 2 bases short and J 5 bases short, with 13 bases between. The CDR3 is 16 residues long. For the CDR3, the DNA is TGTGCCAGTAGTATATTGGGAGAACCGGATAATTCACCCCTCCACTTT. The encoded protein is CASSILGEPDNSPLHF.

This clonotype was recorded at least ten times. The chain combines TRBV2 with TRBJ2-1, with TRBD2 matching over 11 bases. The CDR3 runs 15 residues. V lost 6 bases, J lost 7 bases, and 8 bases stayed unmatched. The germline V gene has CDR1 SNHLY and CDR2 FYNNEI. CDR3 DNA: TGTGCCAGCAGCCCAACTAGCGGGAGCTGGAATGAGCAGTTCTTC. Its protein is CASSPTSGSWNEQFF.

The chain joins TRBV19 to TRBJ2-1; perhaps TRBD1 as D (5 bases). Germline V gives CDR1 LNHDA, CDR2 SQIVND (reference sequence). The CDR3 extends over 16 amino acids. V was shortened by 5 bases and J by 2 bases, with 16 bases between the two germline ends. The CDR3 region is CASSPWEDRPYNEQFF. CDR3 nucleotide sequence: TGTGCCAGTAGTCCCTGGGAAGACAGACCCTACAATGAGCAGTTCTTC.

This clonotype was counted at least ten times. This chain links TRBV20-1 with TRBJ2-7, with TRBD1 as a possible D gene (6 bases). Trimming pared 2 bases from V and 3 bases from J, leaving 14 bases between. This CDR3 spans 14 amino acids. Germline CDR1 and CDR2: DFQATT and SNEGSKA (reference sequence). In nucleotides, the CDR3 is TGCAGTGCTAGACAGGACAGCCTACTCTACGAGCAGTACTTC. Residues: CSARQDSLLYEQYF.

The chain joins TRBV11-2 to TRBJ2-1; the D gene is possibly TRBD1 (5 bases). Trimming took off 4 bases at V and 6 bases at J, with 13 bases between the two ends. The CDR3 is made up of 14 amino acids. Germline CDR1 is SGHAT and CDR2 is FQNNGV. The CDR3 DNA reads TGTGCCAGCAGCTCCACCTGGCAGGGCAATGAGCAGTTCTTC. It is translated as CASSSTWQGNEQFF. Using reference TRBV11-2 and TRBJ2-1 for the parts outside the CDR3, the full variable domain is EAGVAQSPRYKIIEKRQSVAFWCNPISGHATLYWYQQILGQGPKLLIQFQNNGVVDDSQLPKDRFSAERLKGVDSTLKIQPAKLEDSAVYLCASSSTWQGNEQFFGPGTRLTVL.